The present T cell receptor (beta chain) was sequenced within a study of PD-1 blockade in classical Hodgkin lymphoma. Study-level background: A 3 mg/kg intravenous dose of nivolumab was received by patients every 2 weeks.

Generated by immunoSEQ multiplex PCR, the TCRdb table keeps only in-frame clones and is missing some. The profile shows fewer than 55,000 clones, approximately 80% of them singletons. After removal of 7 bases from V and 4 bases from J, the junction contained 7 bases not matched to a gene. CDR1 SNHLY and CDR2 FYNNEI come from the germline V gene. The CDR3 runs to 14 residues. Whole-study results and caveats: Exclusion was applied to patients who started nivolumab under 1 year after ASCT. Compared with healthy donors, newly diagnosed patients reportedly showed lower baseline TCR diversity. Prior to therapy, complete responders displayed diversity much like that of newly diagnosed patients.

This clone has just a few counts. The antigen is not known. The time point here: cycle 4 day 1 (C4D1), after about 6 weeks of nivolumab. In every patient, relapse followed autologous stem cell transplantation, while exposure to brentuximab vedotin differed. The chain recombines TRBV2 with TRBJ2-5; 9 bases map to TRBD2. The clonotype comes from a human donor with classical Hodgkin lymphoma. The source material was peripheral blood mononuclear cells (PBMCs), sampled before the fourth cycle of nivolumab. The CDR3 here is CASNSGREGETQYF. Here the CDR3 DNA reads TGTGCCAGCAATAGCGGGAGAGAAGGAGAGACCCAGTACTTC. The complete variable domain, with remaining parts taken from reference TRBV2 and TRBJ2-5, reads EPEVTQTPSHQVTQMGQEVILRCVPISNHLYFYWYRQILGQKVEFLVSFYNNEISEKSEIFDDQFSVERPDGSNFTLKIRSTKLEDSAMYFCASNSGREGETQYFGPGTRLLVL.